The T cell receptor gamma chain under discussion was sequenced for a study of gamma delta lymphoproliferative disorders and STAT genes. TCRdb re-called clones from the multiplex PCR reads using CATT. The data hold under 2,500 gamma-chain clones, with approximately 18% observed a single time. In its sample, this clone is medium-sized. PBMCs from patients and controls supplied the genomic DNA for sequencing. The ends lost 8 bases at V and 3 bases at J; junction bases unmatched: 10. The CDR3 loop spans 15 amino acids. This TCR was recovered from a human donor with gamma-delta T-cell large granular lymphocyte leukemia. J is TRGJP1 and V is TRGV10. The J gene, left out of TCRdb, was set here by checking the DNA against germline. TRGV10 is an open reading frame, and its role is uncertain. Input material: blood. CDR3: CAAWDYLATGWFKIF. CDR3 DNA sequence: TGTGCTGCGTGGGATTATTTGGCCACTGGTTGGTTCAAGATATTT.